The rows below give T cell receptor beta chains drawn from one sample of a study of blood T cell repertoires in COVID-19. The data were produced by immunoSEQ multiplex PCR, yet TCRdb's version contains in-frame clones alone and is incomplete. The top ten hold about 2.7% of the sample, which has around 290,000 clones, 86% seen once. Sequencing input: PBMCs or T cells enriched from blood (not recorded which). These receptors were obtained from a young woman who had recovered from COVID-19. The CDR3 runs from the conserved cysteine through the conserved F or W. D genes are given only for firm matches.

>TRBV7-2|NA|TRBJ2-5
CASSRAYQETQYF
TGTGCCAGCAGCCGCGCGTACCAAGAGACCCAGTACTTC
>TRBV4-3|NA|TRBJ1-6
CASSQDGQITYNSPLHF
TGCGCCAGCAGCCAAGATGGACAGATCACTTATAATTCACCCCTCCACTTT
>TRBV30|NA|TRBJ2-3
CAQAGGGLTDTQYF
TGTGCCCAGGCTGGCGGGGGCCTCACAGATACGCAGTATTTT
>TRBV27|NA|TRBJ2-2
CASSSPPQGRGTGELFF
TGTGCCAGCAGTTCTCCCCCACAGGGTCGGGGCACCGGGGAGCTGTTTTTT
>TRBV7-2|TRBD1|TRBJ1-2
CASSLATGRNYGYTF
TGTGCCAGCAGCTTAGCGACAGGGAGGAACTATGGCTACACCTTC
>TRBV6-5|TRBD2|TRBJ2-1
CASSQLAGLVNEQFF
TGTGCCAGCAGTCAACTAGCGGGCCTCGTCAATGAGCAGTTCTTC
>TRBV7-3|NA|TRBJ1-1
CASSLNLDTEAFF
TGTGCCAGCAGCTTAAATCTAGACACTGAAGCTTTCTTT
>TRBV19|TRBD2|TRBJ2-3
CASSSPPTSGIPPSTDTQYF
TGTGCCAGTAGTTCCCCGCCCACTAGCGGAATTCCGCCTAGCACAGATACGCAGTATTTT
>TRBV7-3|NA|TRBJ2-1
CASSSSNSGGEQFF
TGTGCCAGCAGCTCCTCTAACTCAGGAGGTGAGCAGTTCTTC
>TRBV28|TRBD2|TRBJ2-1
CASSLWGGLAGVIEQFF
TGTGCCAGCAGTTTATGGGGGGGACTAGCGGGAGTAATTGAGCAGTTCTTC